A single sample is the source of the 31 T cell receptor beta chains below, sequenced in a study of T-cell memory formation after mild COVID-19. TCRdb reanalysed the 5' RACE reads using MiXCR and keeps one entry per CDR3 protein. The sample has around 200,000 distinct CDR3 sequences, 7.5% to 10% seen once; the top ten hold 3.5%. Source material: PBMCs or a T cell subset sorted from them (not recorded which). The receptors were sampled from a man between 18 and 35 years old who had mild COVID-19 (a few samples of this study predate the infection). Cell type and time point are not known.

V and J are TRBV29-1 and TRBJ1-2; 10 bases agree with TRBD1. The CDR3 runs to 16 residues. The junction had 11 bases not matched to a gene; V was cut back by 6 bases and J by 1 base. Germline V gene data show CDR1 as SQVTM and CDR2 as ANQGSEA. CDR3 protein: CSVSGTGALGNYGYTF. CDR3 DNA: TGCAGCGTCTCCGGGACAGGGGCCCTTGGTAACTATGGCTACACCTTC. The whole variable domain, remainder taken from reference TRBV29-1 and TRBJ1-2, is SAVISQKPSRDICQRGTSLTIQCQVDSQVTMMFWYRQQPGQSLTLIATANQGSEATYESGFVIDKFPISRPNLTFSTLTVSNMSPEDSSIYLCSVSGTGALGNYGYTFGSGTRLTVV.

This clonotype was seen only a few times. The genes are TRBV11-2 and TRBJ2-1, with D unclear. The V gene's germline CDR1 is SGHAT and CDR2 FQNNGV. There are 16 residues in the CDR3. Between the trimmed V and J ends, which lost 0 bases and 6 bases, there was a span of 15 bases. The CDR3 loop is CASSLESSFPVNEQFF. The CDR3 DNA is TGTGCCAGCAGCTTAGAAAGCAGTTTCCCTGTCAATGAGCAGTTCTTC.

J is TRBJ1-5 and V is TRBV12-3 or TRBV12-4; D gene ambiguous. The CDR3 covers 12 residues. The ends were cut back, 6 bases at V and 8 bases at J, with 11 bases in the middle. This chain's CDR3 is CASSQDGKPQHF. DNA of the CDR3: TGTGCCAGCAGCCAGGACGGCAAGCCCCAGCATTTT.

The DNA of the CDR3 is TGTGCCATCAGTGAGTCGACGGGGGCAGATACGCAGTATTTT. This encodes CAISESTGADTQYF. V usage is TRBV10-3 and J usage is TRBJ2-3; D possibly corresponds to TRBD2 (6 bases). Germline V gene lookup returns CDR1 ENHRY and CDR2 SYGVKD. The CDR3 length is 14 residues. V shed 0 bases and J shed 4 bases, with 8 bases lying between them.

The CDR3 region is CASRSGGAGGMNTEAFF. CDR3 bases: TGTGCCAGCAGATCAGGGGGCGCCGGGGGCATGAACACTGAAGCTTTCTTT. The gene calls are TRBV28 and TRBJ1-1; 8 bases are shared with TRBD1. The J segment lost 0 bases and the V segment lost 6 bases, leaving 12 bases of the junction unmatched. From germline, CDR1 is MDHEN and CDR2 SYDVKM. The length of the CDR3 is 17 residues.

This clonotype was picked up many times. The chain recombines TRBV7-2 with TRBJ2-5; 7 bases agree with TRBD2. CDR1 SGHTA and CDR2 FQGNSA come from the germline V gene. Trimming took 1 base from V and 4 from J; bases not matched to a gene: 3. This CDR3 is 14 amino acids long. The CDR3 spells CASSLVGGGETQYF. The CDR3 DNA reads TGTGCCAGCAGCTTAGTCGGCGGGGGAGAGACCCAGTACTTC.

This clonotype was detected ten times or more. The J gene is TRBJ2-4, the V gene TRBV4-1; D perhaps matches TRBD2 (5 bases). CDR1 is MGHRA, CDR2 YSYEKL, per germline. The V end was cut by 2 bases, the J end by 0 bases, with 11 bases between. The CDR3 is 16 residues long. The CDR3 protein is CASSQLDGLAKNIQYF. The CDR3 DNA reads as TGCGCCAGCAGCCAACTGGACGGACTAGCCAAAAACATTCAGTACTTC.

The rearrangement joins TRBV9 to TRBJ2-3; TRBD1 might be the D (5 bases). The CDR3 extends over 14 amino acids. Trimming took off 4 bases at V and 2 bases at J, with 11 bases between the two ends. The germline CDR1 and CDR2 sequences are SGDLS and YYNGEE. The CDR3 protein is CASSTGQNTDTQYF. DNA of the CDR3: TGTGCCAGCAGCACCGGACAAAACACAGATACGCAGTATTTT.

This chain uses TRBV12-3 or TRBV12-4 with TRBJ2-7; the D gene could be TRBD1 or TRBD2 (5 bases each). This CDR3 contains 13 residues. Trimming took 3 bases from V and 3 from J, leaving 9 bases between them. In DNA form, the CDR3 reads TGTGCCAGCAGTTTGGGGGATTTCTACGAGCAGTACTTC. Its translation: CASSLGDFYEQYF.

The gene calls are TRBV11-2 and TRBJ2-1; a possible D gene is TRBD1 (6 bases). Germline V gene sequence: CDR1 SGHAT, CDR2 FQNNGV. This CDR3 is built from 10 residues. Trimming removed 11 bases at V and 7 bases at J, with 9 bases between. The chain's CDR3 is CAVGGNEQFF. The CDR3 nucleotides are TGTGCCGTAGGGGGTAATGAGCAGTTCTTC.

This clonotype showed up just a few times. V and J are TRBV20-1 and TRBJ2-5; D perhaps matches TRBD1 (6 bases). The CDR3 is 14 amino acids. Germline V lookup: CDR1 DFQATT, CDR2 SNEGSKA (reference sequence). With 6 bases removed from V and 5 bases from J, the gap between germline ends came to 19 bases. CDR3 residues: CSAGRQVLKETQYF. The CDR3 DNA is TGCAGTGCGGGAAGACAGGTCTTAAAGGAGACCCAGTACTTC.

CDR3 protein: CSVETDPNSPLHF. The DNA for the CDR3 is TGCAGCGTTGAGACAGACCCTAATTCACCCCTCCACTTT. The chain employs TRBV29-1 and TRBJ1-6, with D tentatively TRBD1 (5 bases). Germline V gene data show CDR1 as SQVTM and CDR2 as ANQGSEA. CDR3 length equals 13 residues. With 3 bases removed from V and 6 bases from J, the gap between germline ends came to 9 bases.

The gene calls are TRBV5-5 and TRBJ2-5; the D gene is possibly TRBD1 (6 bases). The CDR3 extends over 14 amino acids. Trimming took off 0 bases at V and 4 bases at J, with 10 bases between the two ends. The germline CDR1 and CDR2 sequences are SGHKS and YYEKEE (reference sequence). CDR3 region: CASSLVGAAETQYF. As DNA, the CDR3 is TGTGCCAGCAGCTTGGTGGGGGCCGCAGAGACCCAGTACTTC.

This clonotype was observed at least ten times. V usage is TRBV29-1 and J usage is TRBJ1-5, with 12 positions matching TRBD1. This CDR3 spans 14 amino acids. V was pared by 6 bases and J by 5 bases, with 5 bases of the junction left unmatched. CDR1 and CDR2 from the germline V gene are SQVTM and ANQGSEA. Written as DNA, the CDR3 is TGCAGCGTATCCGGGACAGGGGGCGATCAGCCCCAGCATTTT. Its translation is CSVSGTGGDQPQHF.

V usage is TRBV12-3 or TRBV12-4 and J usage is TRBJ2-2; TRBD2 matches 11 bases. The CDR3 is 15 residues long. J lost 4 bases, V lost 2 bases, and 0 bases had no gene match. CDR3 residues: CASSLLAGGTGELFF. The CDR3 DNA reads TGTGCCAGCAGTTTACTAGCGGGGGGCACCGGGGAGCTGTTTTTT.

In this sample, this clonotype turned up a few times. The chain links TRBV5-1 to TRBJ2-1; D gene unclear. CDR3 length: 15 residues. Deletions cut 4 bases from V and 2 bases from J, with 13 bases between. Germline V gene data show CDR1 as SGHRS and CDR2 as YFSETQ. CDR3 residues: CASSGDPKPYNEQFF. The CDR3 coding sequence is TGCGCCAGCAGCGGCGACCCTAAACCCTACAATGAGCAGTTCTTC.

V gene TRBV30 combines with J gene TRBJ1-1; TRBD1 matches 10 bases. Germline assignment: CDR1 GTSNPN and CDR2 SVGIG (reference sequence). The ends lost 6 bases at V and 4 bases at J; junction bases unmatched: 2. This CDR3 has 12 residues. CDR3 DNA: TGTGCCTGTTGGGACAGGGGCACTGAAGCTTTCTTT. It codes for CACWDRGTEAFF.

This clonotype was found a few times. The junction does not match germline at one end; this may be a read error. The V call is TRBV4-1, the J call TRBJ2-5; TRBD1 might be the D (6 bases). From germline, CDR1 is MGHRA and CDR2 YSYEKL. The CDR3 has 16 residues. The DNA for the CDR3 is TGCGCCAGCAGCCAGAGGCCCCGACAGGTCCAAGAGACCAAGTACTTC. It codes for CASSQRPRQVQETKYF.

The CDR3 loop reads CASSPEGGTNYGYTF. The CDR3 DNA sequence: TGTGCCAGCTCACCAGAGGGGGGTACTAACTATGGCTACACCTTC. V and J are TRBV18 and TRBJ1-2, with D perhaps matching TRBD1 (6 bases). Trimming shortened V by 2 bases and J by 0 bases, and 10 bases separated the two germline ends. The CDR3 covers 15 residues. The germline CDR1 and CDR2 sequences are KGHSH and LQKENI.

A few counts support this clonotype. The J gene is TRBJ2-1, the V gene TRBV7-3; unclear D gene. Trimming shortened V by 1 base and J by 0 bases, and 10 bases separated the two germline ends. The CDR3 extends over 16 amino acids. Germline-derived CDR1 and CDR2 are SGHTA and FQGTGA. The CDR3 reads CASSLIPPLSYNEQFF. The CDR3 nucleotides are TGTGCCAGCAGCTTAATCCCACCCCTCTCCTACAATGAGCAGTTCTTC.

There are a few counts of this clonotype. The rearrangement links TRBV6-5 to TRBJ2-2; TRBD2 matches at 8 bases. Germline values: CDR1 MNHEY, CDR2 SVGAGI. Trimming at V came to 4 bases and at J to 14 bases, leaving 12 bases not matched to a gene. The CDR3 has 14 residues. DNA for the CDR3: TGTGCCAGCAGTTCTCGGGGGGGGTACGATATACTGTTTTTT. This sequence encodes CASSSRGGYDILFF.

This clonotype was counted many times. The rearrangement uses TRBV30 and TRBJ1-1; D is uncertain. CDR3 length: 13 amino acids. The V end was cut by 5 bases, the J end by 5 bases, with 15 bases between. Germline V CDR1 and CDR2: GTSNPN, SVGIG (reference sequence). The CDR3 region is CAWEGSLGTEAFF. CDR3 DNA: TGTGCCTGGGAGGGTTCCCTGGGGACTGAAGCTTTCTTT. Supplemented by reference TRBV30 and TRBJ1-1, the full variable domain reads SQTIHQWPATLVQPVGSPLSLECTVEGTSNPNLYWYRQAAGRGLQLLFYSVGIGQISSEVPQNLSASRPQDRQFILSSKKLLLSDSGFYLCAWEGSLGTEAFFGQGTRLTVV.

This clonotype was counted only a few times. The rearrangement uses TRBV5-1 and TRBJ1-1; 7 bases line up with TRBD1. The CDR3 loop spans 14 amino acids. Germline V gene sequence: CDR1 SGHRS, CDR2 YFSETQ. The J segment lost 3 bases and the V segment lost 4 bases, leaving 6 bases of the junction unmatched. The CDR3 coding sequence is TGCGCCAGCAGCACTACAGGGGCGGACACTGAAGCTTTCTTT. It encodes CASSTTGADTEAFF. Using reference TRBV5-1 and TRBJ1-1 for the parts outside the CDR3, the full variable domain is KAGVTQTPRYLIKTRGQQVTLSCSPISGHRSVSWYQQTPGQGLQFLFEYFSETQRNKGNFPGRFSGRQFSNSRSEMNVSTLELGDSALYLCASSTTGADTEAFFGQGTRLTVV.

This clonotype was observed a few times. The rearrangement links TRBV24-1 to TRBJ2-1, with 10 bases matching TRBD1. The CDR3 loop spans 15 amino acids. J was trimmed by 5 bases and V by 3 bases; bases with no gene match: 3. Germline lookup yields CDR1 KGHDR and CDR2 SFDVKD. The CDR3 DNA reads TGTGCCACCAGTGATCCTGGGACAGGGGACAATGAGCAGTTCTTC. It translates to CATSDPGTGDNEQFF.

In its sample, this clonotype was seen a few times. The chain links TRBV30 to TRBJ2-1; 15 bases are a match to TRBD2. Germline V gene sequence: CDR1 GTSNPN, CDR2 SVGIG (reference sequence). V shed 2 bases, J shed 8 bases, and the junction held 1 base outside the gene matches. The CDR3 covers 14 residues. The CDR3 nucleotides read TGTGCCTGGAGTCGGACTAGCGGGGGGGATGAGCAGTTCTTC. It codes for CAWSRTSGGDEQFF. The full variable domain, in which reference TRBV30 and TRBJ2-1 provide the parts outside the CDR3, is SQTIHQWPATLVQPVGSPLSLECTVEGTSNPNLYWYRQAAGRGLQLLFYSVGIGQISSEVPQNLSASRPQDRQFILSSKKLLLSDSGFYLCAWSRTSGGDEQFFGPGTRLTVL.

Ten or more counts support this clonotype. The V call is TRBV7-8, the J call TRBJ2-1; 8 nucleotides match TRBD1. The CDR3 is made up of 14 amino acids. Germline V gene data show CDR1 as SGHVS and CDR2 as FQNEAQ. V dropped 3 bases and J dropped 16; count of bases not matched to a gene: 14. The CDR3 sequence: CASSLDGQGLSQFF. The CDR3 DNA reads TGTGCCAGCAGCTTGGACGGACAGGGACTCTCGCAATTCTTC.

This clonotype showed up many times. This chain's CDR3 is CASSLSSGANVLTF. The CDR3 coding sequence is TGTGCCAGCAGCCTAAGTTCTGGGGCCAACGTCCTGACTTTC. The gene calls are TRBV7-9 and TRBJ2-6; D is uncertain. This CDR3 has 14 residues. Trimming left V 5 bases short and J 1 base short, with 6 bases between. Germline loops: CDR1 SEHNR, CDR2 FQNEAQ (reference sequence).

This rearrangement joins TRBV5-6 to TRBJ2-3, with 7 bases identical to TRBD2. The germline V gene encodes CDR1 SGHDT and CDR2 YYEEEE. Germline trimming cut 4 bases from V and 3 bases from J; bases unmatched to any gene: 8. The length of the CDR3 is 15 residues. CDR3 in amino acids: CASSQWGGPTDTQYF. In DNA form, the CDR3 reads TGTGCCAGCAGCCAGTGGGGGGGACCTACAGATACGCAGTATTTT.

This clonotype came up a few times. The J gene is TRBJ2-5, the V gene TRBV4-3; 7 nucleotides match TRBD1. After removal of 0 bases from V and 3 bases from J, the junction contained 7 bases not matched to a gene. This CDR3 contains 16 residues. The V gene's germline CDR1 is LGHNA and CDR2 YSLEER. The DNA for the CDR3 is TGCGCCAGCAGCCAAGACCTCGGACAGGCGAAAGAGACCCAGTACTTC. This gives the protein CASSQDLGQAKETQYF.

The table lists this clonotype with many counts. The gene calls are TRBV20-1 and TRBJ2-4; tentatively, D is TRBD1 or TRBD2 (5 bases each). V was trimmed by 0 bases and J by 6 bases, leaving 18 bases between them. The germline CDR1 and CDR2 sequences are DFQATT and SNEGSKA (reference sequence). The CDR3 runs 16 residues. DNA of the CDR3: TGCAGTGCTAGAGATTATCCCGGGGCCCGGGGAAACATTCAGTACTTC. Protein product: CSARDYPGARGNIQYF.

The chain joins TRBV10-3 to TRBJ1-4; 9 positions agree with TRBD1. Trimming at V came to 11 bases and at J to 5 bases, leaving 6 bases not matched to a gene. CDR3 length equals 13 residues. Germline assignment: CDR1 ENHRY and CDR2 SYGVKD. The DNA of the CDR3 is TGTGCCGCCCGGACAGGGGAAAATGAAAAACTGTTTTTT. Translated, it gives CAARTGENEKLFF.